The 2 T cell receptor beta chains listed next were all sequenced from one sample in a study of cytomegalovirus exposure and HLA in healthy donors. Use of 60 Vbeta and 13 Jbeta primers characterized the PCR. The repertoire was sequenced with immunoSEQ multiplex PCR; TCRdb's copy has only in-frame clones and lacks some. In the table there are under 110,000 clones, around 76% of which are singletons. Material: PBMCs. The source is a woman aged 45 to 65 in good health and CMV-seropositive.

The chain uses TRBV7-8 and TRBJ1-5; 8 nucleotides line up with TRBD1. The trim removed 4 bases at V and 6 bases at J, leaving 2 bases unmatched. CDR3 length: 13 residues. Germline V CDR1 and CDR2: SGHVS, FQNEAQ. In DNA, the CDR3 is TGTGCCAGCAGCTCGGACAGGGTTCAGCCCCAGCATTTT. Its protein is CASSSDRVQPQHF.

This clone was detected once. The chain combines TRBV6-5 with TRBJ2-7, with D tentatively TRBD2 (5 bases). The V gene's germline CDR1 is MNHEY and CDR2 SVGAGI. CDR3 length: 15 residues. Deletions cut 9 bases from V and 7 bases from J, with 25 bases between. In DNA, the CDR3 is TGTGCCAGTAGCCCCCGGACTTTCCCCAACGGGGAGCAGTACTTC. Translation gives CASSPRTFPNGEQYF.